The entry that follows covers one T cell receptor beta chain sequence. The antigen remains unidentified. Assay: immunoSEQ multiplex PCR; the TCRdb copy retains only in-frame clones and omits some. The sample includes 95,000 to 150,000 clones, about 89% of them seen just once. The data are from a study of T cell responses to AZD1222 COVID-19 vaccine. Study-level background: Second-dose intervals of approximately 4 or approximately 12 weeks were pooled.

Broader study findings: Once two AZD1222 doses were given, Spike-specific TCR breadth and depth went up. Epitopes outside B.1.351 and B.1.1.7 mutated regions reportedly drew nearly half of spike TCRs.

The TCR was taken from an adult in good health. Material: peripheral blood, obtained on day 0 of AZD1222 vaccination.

The CDR3, as DNA: TGTGCCAGCAGCGTCGACGGAGGATCTGGGGACGAGCAGTACTTC. This codes for CASSVDGGSGDEQYF. V gene TRBV9 combines with J gene TRBJ2-7, with D possibly being TRBD2 (5 bases). V was cut by 2 bases and J by 5 bases, with 17 bases left in between. Germline CDR1 and CDR2: SGDLS and YYNGEE. There are 15 residues in the CDR3. Full variable domain (rest looked up from reference TRBV9 and TRBJ2-7): DSGVTQTPKHLITATGQRVTLRCSPRSGDLSVYWYQQSLDQGLQFLIQYYNGEERAKGNILERFSAQQFPDLHSELNLSSLELGDSALYFCASSVDGGSGDEQYFGPGTRLTVT.